These 2 T cell receptor beta chains were all obtained from the same sample, sequenced in a study of a mutant IDH1 vaccine in newly diagnosed glioma. Data came from immunoSEQ multiplex PCR; TCRdb stores just in-frame clones and leaves some out. The sample has about 56,000 clones, approximately 87% seen once. The sample's time point: week 23, last vaccination. The content of each vaccine dose was 300 ug of mutant IDH1 20-mer peptide, and topical imiquimod accompanied it. These TCRs are of unknown antigen specificity. This material consisted of PBMCs, taken from a glioma patient whose treatment included an IDH1 peptide vaccine. The source is a man in his forties with glioma.

This clone was seen only a few times. The CDR3 sequence is CASSVNPRGSYEQYF. Here the CDR3 DNA reads TGTGCCAGCAGCGTAAACCCGAGGGGGAGCTACGAGCAGTACTTC. This chain uses TRBV9 with TRBJ2-7; D is perhaps TRBD1 (6 bases). The germline V gene has CDR1 SGDLS and CDR2 YYNGEE. The CDR3 extends over 15 amino acids. V was cut by 1 base and J by 3 bases, with 14 bases left in between.

For this clone: Other DNA sequences from this sample encode an identical CDR3 as well. CDR3 sequence reads: CASSPPGQGGEKLFF. Here the CDR3 DNA reads TGTGCCAGCTCACCACCGGGACAGGGGGGTGAAAAACTGTTTTTT. V usage is TRBV18 and J usage is TRBJ1-4, with 11 nucleotides matching TRBD1. This CDR3 is built from 15 residues. The ends lost 0 bases at V and 7 bases at J; junction bases unmatched: 1. CDR1 and CDR2 from the germline V gene are KGHSH and LQKENI.